The rows below give T cell receptor beta chains drawn from one sample of a study of blood T cells in healthy people across ages. TCRdb fed the 5' RACE reads into MiXCR, producing one record per CDR3 protein. Among over 1,500,000 distinct CDR3 sequences listed, around 50% were seen once. The sequenced sample consisted of blood. The receptors originated from a woman aged 35 to 49 in good health. Each CDR3 is given with its conserved first and last residue. The order of the fields is clone size, D gene, V gene, J gene, CDR3 DNA, CDR3 protein. D genes are given only for firm matches. For some rows the clone size is stated as once, few or many, or as a class when expanded; others skip it.

>-|TRBD1|TRBV27|TRBJ1-1
TGTGCCACCCGGGACAGGGGATGGGCCACTGAAGCTTTCTTT
CATRDRGWATEAFF
>-|-|TRBV5-1|TRBJ2-1
TGCGCCAGCAGCCCGGGCAGGGCGTCTTGGGGGCAGTTCTTC
CASSPGRASWGQFF
>-|-|TRBV6-6|TRBJ2-5
TGTGCCAGCAGTTACGACCGGCCTAGGGCCCAGTACTTC
CASSYDRPRAQYF
>-|TRBD2|TRBV4-1|TRBJ2-1
TGCGCCAGCAGCCACCCTCTAGCGGGGGGGCGCGATGAGCAGTTCTTC
CASSHPLAGGRDEQFF
>-|-|TRBV6-1|TRBJ2-5
TGTGCCAGCAGGGAAGCTACAGAGACCCCGTACTTC
CASREATETPYF
>few|TRBD2|TRBV7-2|TRBJ2-3
TGTGCCAGCAGCATAGGGACTAGCAGTGATACGCAGTATTTT
CASSIGTSSDTQYF
>few|-|TRBV6-6|TRBJ2-4
TGTGCCAGCAGTTACCCCAGCCAGGGGGGCAAAAACATTCAGTACTTC
CASSYPSQGGKNIQYF
>-|-|TRBV11-3|TRBJ2-3
TGTGCCAGCAGCCAAGGGGGCGGGGTGTACACAGATACGCAGTATTTT
CASSQGGGVYTDTQYF
>once|-|TRBV28|TRBJ2-3
TGTGCCAGCAGTTCCCCGGACAGACGCACAGATACGCAGTATTTT
CASSSPDRRTDTQYF
>few|-|TRBV5-1|TRBJ1-4
TGCGCCAGCAGCCCCGGACGGATAGTTGCAACTAATGAAAAACTGTTTTTT
CASSPGRIVATNEKLFF
>-|-|TRBV9|TRBJ1-6
TGTGCCAGCAGCGTAGTTCATTACGGTTCACCCCTCCACTTT
CASSVVHYGSPLHF
>many|-|TRBV29-1|TRBJ2-7
TGCAGCGTTTCAGGCGCGGGGCACTACGAGCAGTACTTC
CSVSGAGHYEQYF
>-|TRBD1|TRBV20-1|TRBJ1-1
TGCAGGGTGAAGGGGGCTAACACTGAAGCTTTCTTT
CRVKGANTEAFF
>-|TRBD2|TRBV12-3/TRBV12-4|TRBJ2-3
TGTGCCAGCAGTTTATGGAATAGCGGGGACACAGATACACAGTATTTT
CASSLWNSGDTDTQYF
>few|-|TRBV29-1|TRBJ2-1
TGCAGCGTGGGGCCTGTTTACAATGAGCAGTTCTTC
CSVGPVYNEQFF
>-|-|TRBV10-3|TRBJ2-7
TGTGCCATCAGCGGACAGAACGAGAACGCCTACGAGCAGTACTTC
CAISGQNENAYEQYF
>-|TRBD2|TRBV7-9|TRBJ2-5
TGTGCCAGCAGCTTCCGGACTAGCGGGGAGGAGCAGTACTTC
CASSFRTSGEEQYF
>-|-|TRBV6-5|TRBJ1-6
TGTGCCAGCAGTTACTCGAGGGGCTATAATTCACCCCTCCACTTT
CASSYSRGYNSPLHF
>-|-|TRBV7-2|TRBJ2-3
TGTGCCAGCAGCCCCCGAATGGGAGCGTCAGGTACGCAGTATTTT
CASSPRMGASGTQYF
>-|-|TRBV4-3|TRBJ2-1
TGCGCCAGCAGCCAAACAATGACCTCCTACAATGAGCAGTTCTTC
CASSQTMTSYNEQFF
>few|-|TRBV27|TRBJ1-6
TGTGCCAGCAGTTCCCCCGGGGCCGGTAATTCACCCCTCCACTTT
CASSSPGAGNSPLHF
>-|-|TRBV24-1|TRBJ2-5
TGTGCCACCAGTGATTTTGCAGGCCCTAAAATGGAGACCCAGTACTTC
CATSDFAGPKMETQYF